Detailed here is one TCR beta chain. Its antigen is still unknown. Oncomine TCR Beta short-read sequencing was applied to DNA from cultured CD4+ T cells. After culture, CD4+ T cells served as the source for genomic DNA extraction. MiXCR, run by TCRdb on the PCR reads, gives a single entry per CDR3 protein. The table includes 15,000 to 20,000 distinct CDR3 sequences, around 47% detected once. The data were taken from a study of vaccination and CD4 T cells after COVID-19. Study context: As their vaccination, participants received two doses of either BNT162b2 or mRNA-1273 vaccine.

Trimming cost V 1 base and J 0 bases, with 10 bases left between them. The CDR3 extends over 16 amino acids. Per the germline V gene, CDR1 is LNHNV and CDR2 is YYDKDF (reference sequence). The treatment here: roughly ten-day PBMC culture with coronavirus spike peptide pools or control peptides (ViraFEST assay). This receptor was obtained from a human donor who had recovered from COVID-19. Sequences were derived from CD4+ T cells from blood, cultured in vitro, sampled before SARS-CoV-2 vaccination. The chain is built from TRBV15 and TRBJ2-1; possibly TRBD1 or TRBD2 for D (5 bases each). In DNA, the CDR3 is TGTGCCACCAGCAGAGCCGGGACCGACTCCTACAATGAGCAGTTCTTC. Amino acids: CATSRAGTDSYNEQFF.